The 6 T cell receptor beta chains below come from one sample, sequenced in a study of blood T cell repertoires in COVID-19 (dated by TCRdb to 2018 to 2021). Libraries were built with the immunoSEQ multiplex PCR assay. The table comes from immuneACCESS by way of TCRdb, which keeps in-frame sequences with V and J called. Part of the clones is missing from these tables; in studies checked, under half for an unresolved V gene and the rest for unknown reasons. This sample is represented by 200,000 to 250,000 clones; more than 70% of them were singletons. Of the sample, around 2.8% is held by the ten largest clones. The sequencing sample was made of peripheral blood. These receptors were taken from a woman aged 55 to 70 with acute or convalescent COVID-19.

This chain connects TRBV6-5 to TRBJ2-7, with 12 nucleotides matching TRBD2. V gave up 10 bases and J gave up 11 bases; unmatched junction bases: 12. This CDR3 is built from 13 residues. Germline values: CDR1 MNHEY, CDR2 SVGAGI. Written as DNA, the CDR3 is TGTGCCACGCTGACTAGCGGGAGCCAAACAGAGTACTTC. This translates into CATLTSGSQTEYF.

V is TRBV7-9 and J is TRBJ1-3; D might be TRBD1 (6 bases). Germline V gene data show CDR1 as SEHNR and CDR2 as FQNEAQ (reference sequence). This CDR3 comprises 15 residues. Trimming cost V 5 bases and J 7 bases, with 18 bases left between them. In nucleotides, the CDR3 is TGTGCCAGCAGCGGCCGGGACACATTGCCCAACACCATATATTTT. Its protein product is CASSGRDTLPNTIYF.

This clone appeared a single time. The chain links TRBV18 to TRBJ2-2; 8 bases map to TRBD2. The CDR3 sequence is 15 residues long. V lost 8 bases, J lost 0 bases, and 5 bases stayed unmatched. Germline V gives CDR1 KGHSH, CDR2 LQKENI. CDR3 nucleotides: TGTGCCAGCCAACTAGCGGATACGAACACCGGGGAGCTGTTTTTT. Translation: CASQLADTNTGELFF.

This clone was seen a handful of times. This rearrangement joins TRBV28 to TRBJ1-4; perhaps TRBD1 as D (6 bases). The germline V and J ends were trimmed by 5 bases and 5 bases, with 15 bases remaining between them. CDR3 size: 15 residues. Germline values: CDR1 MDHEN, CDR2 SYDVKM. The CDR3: CASSPPGQRNEKLFF. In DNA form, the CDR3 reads TGTGCCAGCAGTCCCCCTGGACAGAGAAATGAAAAACTGTTTTTT.

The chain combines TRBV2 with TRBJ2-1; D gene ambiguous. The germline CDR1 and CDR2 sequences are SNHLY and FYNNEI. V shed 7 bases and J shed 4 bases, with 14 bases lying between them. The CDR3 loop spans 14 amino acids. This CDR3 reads CASTSVAGYNEQFF. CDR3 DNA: TGTGCCAGCACAAGTGTCGCAGGTTACAATGAGCAGTTCTTC.

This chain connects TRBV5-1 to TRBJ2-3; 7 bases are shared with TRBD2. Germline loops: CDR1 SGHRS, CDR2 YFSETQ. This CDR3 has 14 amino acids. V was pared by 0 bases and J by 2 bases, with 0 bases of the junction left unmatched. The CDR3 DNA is TGCGCCAGCAGCTTGGGACTAGCCACAGATACGCAGTATTTT. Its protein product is CASSLGLATDTQYF.